This TCR beta chain was found in a study of human T cells and chemical hapten exposure. In the study overall: Small volume differences among pooled libraries mainly caused per-sample TCR yield variation.

The CDR3 contains 18 residues. The germline CDR1 and CDR2 sequences are DFQATT and SNEGSKA (reference sequence). Trimming cost V 0 bases and J 5 bases; bases outside gene matches: 17. Described time point: pre-sensitization, week 0. Treatment given: therapeutic diphenylcyclopropenone sensitization with weekly scalp DPC. This clonotype has a count of ten or more. TCRdb redid the calling of the RACE reads with MiXCR, one entry per CDR3 protein. The table records some 360,000 distinct CDR3 sequences, less than 6.5% of them present only once. This sequence originates from a woman aged 50 to 60 with alopecia areata. Some clones in this sample may be carry-over from other donors' samples. This chain uses TRBV20-1 with TRBJ2-7, with 9 bases that match TRBD1. The sequenced sample was whole blood, obtained in connection with sensitization to the hapten diphenylcyclopropenone (DPC). CDR3 DNA: TGCAGTGCTAGAGAACTGGGACAGGGTTCGGGTGGAGCCAACGAGCAGTACTTC. It encodes CSARELGQGSGGANEQYF.